This T cell receptor (beta chain) is drawn from a study of technical replicates of blood from a few donors. Trimming pared 4 bases from V and 6 bases from J, leaving 14 bases between. The CDR3 sequence is 14 residues long. Germline CDR1 and CDR2: SGHDT and YYEEEE. Profiled with immunoSEQ multiplex PCR; TCRdb holds only in-frame clones, not every one. This sample carries roughly 72,000 clones, 90% to 95% of them seen once, and the ten largest clones take around 0.4%. The sample consisted of T cells isolated from PBMCs. The chain links TRBV5-6 to TRBJ2-1; the D gene is possibly TRBD2 (6 bases). This TCR was recovered from a human donor in good health. CDR3 bases: TGTGCCAGCAGCACCCGGGACTTAACCAATGAGCAGTTCTTC. It encodes CASSTRDLTNEQFF.